These 25 T cell receptor beta chains were all obtained from the same sample, sequenced in a study of cytomegalovirus exposure and HLA in healthy donors. PCR involved 60 Vbeta and 13 Jbeta primers. Measured with immunoSEQ multiplex PCR; TCRdb has only the in-frame clones, and not every one. Of 150,000 to 200,000 clones listed, approximately 78% are singletons. The sequencing sample was made of PBMCs. These receptors were obtained from a woman aged 18-35 years in good health and CMV-seronegative.

The chain couples TRBV7-2 to TRBJ2-3; 8 bases map to TRBD1. After removal of 7 bases from V and 3 bases from J, the junction contained 9 bases not matched to a gene. This CDR3 has 15 residues. CDR1 and CDR2 from the germline V gene are SGHTA and FQGNSA. Here the CDR3 DNA reads TGTGCCAGCATCCGCGACAGGGGACATACAGATACGCAGTATTTT. Protein product: CASIRDRGHTDTQYF.

This clone was counted a single time. This chain joins TRBV30 and TRBJ1-5; 7 nucleotides match TRBD1. Per germline, CDR1 GTSNPN and CDR2 SVGIG (reference sequence). The V gene end was trimmed by 0 bases and the J gene end by 6 bases; junction bases not matched to a gene: 2. The CDR3 is made up of 13 amino acids. CDR3 residues: CAWSVQGSQPQHF. CDR3 DNA: TGTGCCTGGAGTGTACAGGGGAGTCAGCCCCAGCATTTT.

This clone appeared once. The rearrangement joins TRBV6-1 to TRBJ1-5; D is perhaps TRBD1 (5 bases). There are 13 residues in the CDR3. Trimming took 7 bases from V and 4 from J, leaving 11 bases between them. CDR1 is MNHNS and CDR2 is SASEGT in the germline V gene. The CDR3 protein is CASISGGNQPQHF. CDR3 coding DNA: TGTGCCAGCATCTCCGGGGGGAATCAGCCCCAGCATTTT.

The CDR3 nucleotides are TGTGCCAGCATCAAGAGGCTAGCGGGGAACAATGAGCAGTTCTTC. Its translation is CASIKRLAGNNEQFF. The chain uses TRBV7-8 and TRBJ2-1; 9 bases line up with TRBD2. There are 15 residues in the CDR3. The germline V gene has CDR1 SGHVS and CDR2 FQNEAQ. With V trimmed by 7 bases and J by 5 bases, 9 bases remained unmatched.

The J gene is TRBJ1-2, the V gene TRBV13; 10 bases match TRBD1. CDR1 PRHDT and CDR2 FYEKMQ come from the germline V gene (reference sequence). The CDR3 covers 15 residues. The V and J ends lost 5 bases and 6 bases, in that order; junction bases with no gene match: 9. The CDR3 coding sequence is TGTGCCAGCAGCCCTGGATGGGGGACAGGGGATGGCTACACCTTC. Translating it yields CASSPGWGTGDGYTF.

This sequence joins TRBV4-2 and TRBJ1-4; no reliable D call. Trimming removed 4 bases at V and 4 bases at J, with 16 bases between. The CDR3 runs 16 residues. From germline, CDR1 is LGHNA and CDR2 YNFKEQ. CDR3 bases: TGTGCCAGCAGCCCCACGGAGGATGTGAATAATGAAAAACTGTTTTTT. Protein product: CASSPTEDVNNEKLFF.

V gene TRBV7-9 combines with J gene TRBJ1-5; D might be TRBD1 (5 bases). Trimming shortened V by 5 bases and J by 6 bases, and 14 bases separated the two germline ends. CDR1 is SEHNR, CDR2 FQNEAQ, per germline (reference sequence). This CDR3 has 14 residues. The CDR3 loop reads CASSAGKYSQPQHF. The CDR3 DNA follows: TGTGCCAGCAGCGCAGGGAAGTATAGTCAGCCCCAGCATTTT.

V and J are TRBV6-6 and TRBJ2-7; a weak D match, TRBD2 (6 bases). V was shortened by 7 bases and J by 6 bases, with 19 bases between the two germline ends. The CDR3 sequence is 14 residues long. The germline gives CDR1 MNHNY, CDR2 SVGAGI (reference sequence). In DNA form, the CDR3 reads TGTGCCAGCACCTCAGGGTCTATGGGAGGCGAGCAGTACTTC. Translation gives CASTSGSMGGEQYF.

This clone was counted only a few times. The V call is TRBV6-1, the J call TRBJ2-7; TRBD1 matches 9 bases. Germline V lookup: CDR1 MNHNS, CDR2 SASEGT. Trimming at V came to 3 bases and at J to 5 bases, leaving 11 bases not matched to a gene. The CDR3 totals 16 residues. The CDR3: CASSDDRTGVFDEQYV. The CDR3 DNA follows: TGTGCCAGCAGTGACGACCGGACAGGGGTATTCGACGAGCAGTACGTC.

The rearrangement joins TRBV5-5 to TRBJ2-7; 8 bases are a match to TRBD2. Germline V CDR1 and CDR2: SGHKS, YYEKEE (reference sequence). CDR3 length equals 15 residues. V lost 0 bases to trimming and J lost 2 bases; unmatched junction nucleotides: 4. The CDR3 loop reads CASSLVGGATYEQYF. The CDR3 nucleotides are TGTGCCAGCAGCTTGGTCGGGGGGGCGACCTACGAGCAGTACTTC. Complete variable domain (other parts from reference TRBV5-5 and TRBJ2-7): DAGVTQSPTHLIKTRGQQVTLRCSPISGHKSVSWYQQVLGQGPQFIFQYYEKEERGRGNFPDRFSARQFPNYSSELNVNALLLGDSALYLCASSLVGGATYEQYFGPGTRLTVT.

The V call is TRBV7-6, the J call TRBJ2-1; 11 bases align to TRBD2. Trimming cost V 7 bases and J 8 bases; bases outside gene matches: 10. From germline, CDR1 is SGHVS and CDR2 FNYEAQ. The CDR3 runs to 15 residues. This CDR3 is CASTLGLAAKDEQFF. Here the CDR3 DNA reads TGTGCCAGCACTCTGGGACTAGCGGCAAAGGATGAGCAGTTCTTC.

The CDR3 bases are TGTGCCAGCAGCCCCCAAGCGGGACTAACCTACGAGCAGTACTTC. It yields the protein CASSPQAGLTYEQYF. The chain recombines TRBV7-9 with TRBJ2-7, with 7 bases fitting TRBD2. The CDR3 extends over 15 amino acids. Germline V gene sequence: CDR1 SEHNR, CDR2 FQNEAQ (reference sequence). Trimming removed 5 bases from V and 2 bases from J; junction bases left unmatched: 9.

The rearrangement links TRBV11-3 to TRBJ1-1; 8 bases map to TRBD1. CDR1 and CDR2 from the germline V gene are SGHNT and YENEEA. V shed 5 bases and J 8 bases; nucleotides not matched to a gene: 7. The CDR3 sequence is 13 residues long. The chain's CDR3 is CASSPTGDYEAFF. The DNA for the CDR3 is TGTGCCAGCAGCCCGACAGGGGACTACGAAGCTTTCTTT.

This chain joins TRBV30 and TRBJ1-6; D not resolved. CDR3 length: 12 residues. V was pared by 4 bases and J by 10 bases, with 11 bases between. CDR1 and CDR2 from the germline V gene are GTSNPN and SVGIG (reference sequence). The chain's CDR3 is CAWIGDGSPLHF. In DNA, the CDR3 is TGTGCCTGGATTGGAGACGGCTCACCCCTCCACTTT. Full variable domain (missing parts from reference TRBV30 and TRBJ1-6): SQTIHQWPATLVQPVGSPLSLECTVEGTSNPNLYWYRQAAGRGLQLLFYSVGIGQISSEVPQNLSASRPQDRQFILSSKKLLLSDSGFYLCAWIGDGSPLHFGNGTRLTVT.

This rearrangement joins TRBV29-1 to TRBJ1-2, with 8 bases identical to TRBD1. This CDR3 comprises 14 residues. Trimming removed 6 bases from V and 4 bases from J; junction bases left unmatched: 10. Germline CDR1 reads SQVTM; CDR2 reads ANQGSEA. As DNA, the CDR3 is TGCAGCGTAGTGGACAGGGAGACCCGCTATGGCTACACCTTC. As protein: CSVVDRETRYGYTF.

This chain links TRBV27 with TRBJ2-1; 7 bases are shared with TRBD1. The CDR3 runs to 14 residues. Unmatched junction bases numbered 5, after V lost 5 bases and J lost 4 bases. Germline CDR1 and CDR2: MNHEY and SMNVEV (reference sequence). As DNA, the CDR3 is TGTGCCAGCAGTACACAGGGGTCGTACAATGAGCAGTTCTTC. Translating gives CASSTQGSYNEQFF.

This rearrangement joins TRBV29-1 to TRBJ1-1, with 8 bases fitting TRBD1. The V gene end was trimmed by 0 bases and the J gene end by 0 bases; junction bases not matched to a gene: 6. The germline CDR1 and CDR2 sequences are SQVTM and ANQGSEA. The CDR3 length is 16 residues. The CDR3 DNA follows: TGCAGCGTTGAAGATGAGGGACAGGTAATGAACACTGAAGCTTTCTTT. Residues: CSVEDEGQVMNTEAFF.

This clone was recorded once. This chain uses TRBV28 with TRBJ1-3, with no clear D. V lost 8 bases and J 0 bases, leaving 11 bases between the germline ends. There are 14 residues in the CDR3. Per the germline V gene, CDR1 is MDHEN and CDR2 is SYDVKM. The CDR3 bases are TGTGCCAGCTTTCCAGGCACCTCTGGAAACACCATATATTTT. Translating gives CASFPGTSGNTIYF.

This chain connects TRBV5-6 to TRBJ2-1; 15 positions agree with TRBD2. CDR3 length equals 16 residues. CDR1 SGHDT and CDR2 YYEEEE come from the germline V gene. Trimming removed 5 bases from V and 8 bases from J; junction bases left unmatched: 8. CDR3 protein: CASRGLAGGLDDEQFF. CDR3 DNA sequence: TGTGCCAGCAGGGGACTAGCGGGAGGCCTAGATGATGAGCAGTTCTTC.

The V call is TRBV19, the J call TRBJ1-1, with 7 bases that match TRBD1. In germline, CDR1 is LNHDA, CDR2 SQIVND (reference sequence). There are 14 residues in the CDR3. With V trimmed by 8 bases and J by 3 bases, 9 bases remained unmatched. The CDR3 DNA sequence: TGTGCCAGTGCCGATGGCAGGGGGTACACTGAAGCTTTCTTT. Its translation: CASADGRGYTEAFF.

The rearrangement links TRBV7-9 to TRBJ2-1, with 13 bases matching TRBD2. Trimming cost V 5 bases and J 6 bases; bases outside gene matches: 4. The CDR3 contains 15 residues. Germline loops: CDR1 SEHNR, CDR2 FQNEAQ (reference sequence). CDR3 amino acids: CASSLLAGGGNEQFF. CDR3 sequence (DNA): TGTGCCAGCAGCCTACTAGCGGGAGGGGGCAATGAGCAGTTCTTC. Full variable domain (missing parts from reference TRBV7-9 and TRBJ2-1): DTGVSQNPRHKITKRGQNVTFRCDPISEHNRLYWYRQTLGQGPEFLTYFQNEAQLEKSRLLSDRFSAERPKGSFSTLEIQRTEQGDSAMYLCASSLLAGGGNEQFFGPGTRLTVL.

The J gene is TRBJ1-1, the V gene TRBV7-9; D possibly corresponds to TRBD1 (5 bases). Trimming left V 5 bases short and J 0 bases short, with 10 bases between. Germline V CDR1 and CDR2: SEHNR, FQNEAQ (reference sequence). The CDR3 has 14 residues. CDR3 coding DNA: TGTGCCAGCAGCGGGGGGTTCATGAACACTGAAGCTTTCTTT. This sequence encodes CASSGGFMNTEAFF.

This sequence joins TRBV5-6 and TRBJ2-7; tentative D call: TRBD2 (5 bases). The CDR3 covers 15 residues. The V gene lost 2 bases and the J gene lost 6 bases, with 18 bases spanning the gap. Per germline, CDR1 SGHDT and CDR2 YYEEEE. CDR3 nucleotides: TGTGCCAGCAGCTTACGCGGTCTGACGGGAAGCGAGCAGTACTTC. Its translation is CASSLRGLTGSEQYF.

V is TRBV6-1 and J is TRBJ1-6; no clear D. This CDR3 is built from 16 residues. Trimming pared 2 bases from V and 0 bases from J, leaving 8 bases between. The germline V gene encodes CDR1 MNHNS and CDR2 SASEGT. The chain's CDR3 is CASSEPKSSYNSPLHF. Written as DNA, the CDR3 is TGTGCCAGCAGTGAACCCAAGAGCTCCTATAATTCACCCCTCCACTTT.

With respect to this clone: An end of the junction differs from the germline gene, which may be a read error. The chain employs TRBV27 and TRBJ2-7; TRBD1 is a possible D gene (6 bases). Per germline, CDR1 MNHEY and CDR2 SMNVEV (reference sequence). There are 13 residues in the CDR3. The CDR3 DNA is TGTGCCAGCAGTTGGGACATCTCCTACGAGCGGTACTTC. Amino acids: CASSWDISYERYF.